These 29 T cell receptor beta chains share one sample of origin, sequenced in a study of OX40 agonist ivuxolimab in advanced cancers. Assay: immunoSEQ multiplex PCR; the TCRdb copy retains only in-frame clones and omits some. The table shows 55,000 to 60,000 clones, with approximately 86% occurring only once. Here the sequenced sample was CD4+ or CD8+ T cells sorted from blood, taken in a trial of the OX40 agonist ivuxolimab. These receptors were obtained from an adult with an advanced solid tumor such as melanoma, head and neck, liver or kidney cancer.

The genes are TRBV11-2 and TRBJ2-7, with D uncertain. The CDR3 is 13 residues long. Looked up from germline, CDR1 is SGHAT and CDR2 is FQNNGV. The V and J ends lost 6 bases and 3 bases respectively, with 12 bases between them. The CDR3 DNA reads TGTGCCAGCAGACGACGACCGAACTACGAGCAGTACTTC. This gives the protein CASRRRPNYEQYF.

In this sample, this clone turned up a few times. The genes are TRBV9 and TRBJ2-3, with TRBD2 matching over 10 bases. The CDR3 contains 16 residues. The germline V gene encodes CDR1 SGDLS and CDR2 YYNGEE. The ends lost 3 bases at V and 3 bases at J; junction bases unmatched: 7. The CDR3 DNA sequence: TGTGCCAGCAGCGCGAGCGGGAGGGCCGGGACAGATACGCAGTATTTT. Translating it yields CASSASGRAGTDTQYF. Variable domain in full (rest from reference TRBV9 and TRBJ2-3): DSGVTQTPKHLITATGQRVTLRCSPRSGDLSVYWYQQSLDQGLQFLIQYYNGEERAKGNILERFSAQQFPDLHSELNLSSLELGDSALYFCASSASGRAGTDTQYFGPGTRLTVL.

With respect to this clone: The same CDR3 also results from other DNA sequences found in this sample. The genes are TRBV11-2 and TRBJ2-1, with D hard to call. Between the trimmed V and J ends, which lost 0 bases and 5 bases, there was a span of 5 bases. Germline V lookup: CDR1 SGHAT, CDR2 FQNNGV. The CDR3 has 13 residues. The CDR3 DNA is TGTGCCAGCAGCTTAGATCGGGACAATGAGCAGTTCTTC. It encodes CASSLDRDNEQFF.

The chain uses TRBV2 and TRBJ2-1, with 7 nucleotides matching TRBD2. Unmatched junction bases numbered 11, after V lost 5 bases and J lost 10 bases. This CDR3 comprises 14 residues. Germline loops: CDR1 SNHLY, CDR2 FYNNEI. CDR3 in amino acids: CASSRDLGGGEQFF. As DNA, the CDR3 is TGTGCCAGCAGTAGGGACTTGGGCGGGGGAGAGCAGTTCTTC.

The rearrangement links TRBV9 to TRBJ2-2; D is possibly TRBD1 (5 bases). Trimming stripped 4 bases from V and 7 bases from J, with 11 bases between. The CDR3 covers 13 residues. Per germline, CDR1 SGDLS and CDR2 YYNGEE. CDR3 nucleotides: TGTGCCAGCAGCCCAAACAGGATCGGGGAGCTGTTTTTT. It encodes CASSPNRIGELFF.

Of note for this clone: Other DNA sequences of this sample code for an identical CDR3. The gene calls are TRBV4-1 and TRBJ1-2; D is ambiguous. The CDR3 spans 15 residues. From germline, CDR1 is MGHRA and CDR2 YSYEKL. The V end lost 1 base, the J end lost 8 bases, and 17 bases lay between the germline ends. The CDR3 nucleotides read TGCGCCAGCAGCCAAGGAAGGACTTCCCGATACGGCTACACCTTC. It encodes CASSQGRTSRYGYTF.

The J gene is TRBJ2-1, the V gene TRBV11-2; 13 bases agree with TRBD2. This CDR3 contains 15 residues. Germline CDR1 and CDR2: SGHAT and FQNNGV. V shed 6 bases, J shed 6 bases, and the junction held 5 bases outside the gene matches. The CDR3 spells CASRFGLAGANEQFF. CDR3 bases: TGTGCCAGCAGATTCGGACTAGCGGGGGCCAATGAGCAGTTCTTC.

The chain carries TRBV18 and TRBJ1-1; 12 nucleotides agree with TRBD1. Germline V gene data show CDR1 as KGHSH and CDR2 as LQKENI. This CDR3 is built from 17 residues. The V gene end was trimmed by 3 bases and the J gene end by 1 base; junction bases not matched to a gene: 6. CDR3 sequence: CASSPSGTGGRNTEAFF. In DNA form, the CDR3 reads TGTGCCAGCTCACCCTCCGGGACAGGGGGCCGGAACACTGAAGCTTTCTTT.

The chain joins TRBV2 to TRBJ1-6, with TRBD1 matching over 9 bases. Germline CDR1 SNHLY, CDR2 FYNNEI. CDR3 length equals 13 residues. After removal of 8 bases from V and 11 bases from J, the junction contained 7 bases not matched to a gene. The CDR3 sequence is CASSGQGMTPLHF. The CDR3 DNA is TGTGCCAGCTCGGGACAGGGAATGACACCCCTCCACTTT.

This CDR3 is CASSPGQGGNYGYTF. DNA of the CDR3: TGTGCCAGCAGCCCGGGACAGGGGGGGAACTATGGCTACACCTTC. The rearrangement uses TRBV5-4 and TRBJ1-2; the match to TRBD1 covers 11 bases. Germline V gene data show CDR1 as SGHNT and CDR2 as YYREEE (reference sequence). This CDR3 has 15 residues. The ends lost 4 bases at V and 2 bases at J; junction bases unmatched: 4.

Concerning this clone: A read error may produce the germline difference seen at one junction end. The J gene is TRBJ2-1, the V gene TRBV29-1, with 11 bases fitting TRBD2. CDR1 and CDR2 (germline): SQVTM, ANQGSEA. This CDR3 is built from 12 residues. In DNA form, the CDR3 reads TGCAGCGGTGAAACTAGCGGGAGTGAGCAGTTCTTC. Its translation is CSGETSGSEQFF.

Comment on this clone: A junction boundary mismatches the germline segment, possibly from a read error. CDR3 sequence (DNA): TGTGCCAGCAGTTTATTTTCGACCGGGAATACGCACTTC. It encodes CASSLFSTGNTHF. V is TRBV27 and J is TRBJ2-7; D possibly corresponds to TRBD2 (5 bases). CDR1 is MNHEY, CDR2 SMNVEV, per germline (reference sequence). The CDR3 runs to 13 residues.

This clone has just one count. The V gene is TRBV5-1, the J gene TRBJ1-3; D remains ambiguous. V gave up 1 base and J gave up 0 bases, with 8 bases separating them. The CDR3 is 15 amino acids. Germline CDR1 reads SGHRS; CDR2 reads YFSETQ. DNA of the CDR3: TGCGCCAGCAGCTTGCTGGCCGACTCTGGAAACACCATATATTTT. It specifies CASSLLADSGNTIYF. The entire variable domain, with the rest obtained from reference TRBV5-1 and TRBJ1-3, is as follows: KAGVTQTPRYLIKTRGQQVTLSCSPISGHRSVSWYQQTPGQGLQFLFEYFSETQRNKGNFPGRFSGRQFSNSRSEMNVSTLELGDSALYLCASSLLADSGNTIYFGEGSWLTVV.

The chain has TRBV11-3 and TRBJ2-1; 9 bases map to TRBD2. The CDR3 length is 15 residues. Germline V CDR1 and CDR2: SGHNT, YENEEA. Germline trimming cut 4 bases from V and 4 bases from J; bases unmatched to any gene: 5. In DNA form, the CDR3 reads TGTGCCAGCAGCTCACCTAGCGGGATTTACAATGAGCAGTTCTTC. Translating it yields CASSSPSGIYNEQFF.

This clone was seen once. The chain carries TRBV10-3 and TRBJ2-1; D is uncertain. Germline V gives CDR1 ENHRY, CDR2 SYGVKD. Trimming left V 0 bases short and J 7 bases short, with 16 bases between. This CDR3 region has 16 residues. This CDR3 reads CAISESSLPKGNEQFF. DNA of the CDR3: TGTGCCATCAGTGAGTCCAGCCTCCCGAAAGGAAATGAGCAGTTCTTC.

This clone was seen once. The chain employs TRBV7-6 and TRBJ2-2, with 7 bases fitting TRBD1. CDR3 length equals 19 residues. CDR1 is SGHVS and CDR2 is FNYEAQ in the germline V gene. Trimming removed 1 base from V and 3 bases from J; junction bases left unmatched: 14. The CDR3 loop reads CASSLVQGRGSSHTGELFF. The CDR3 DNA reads TGTGCCAGCAGCTTAGTACAGGGGCGCGGGTCAAGTCACACCGGGGAGCTGTTTTTT. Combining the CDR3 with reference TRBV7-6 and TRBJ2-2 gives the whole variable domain GAGVSQSPRYKVTKRGQDVALRCDPISGHVSLYWYRQALGQGPEFLTYFNYEAQQDKSGLPNDRFSAERPEGSISTLTIQRTEQRDSAMYRCASSLVQGRGSSHTGELFFGEGSRLTVL.

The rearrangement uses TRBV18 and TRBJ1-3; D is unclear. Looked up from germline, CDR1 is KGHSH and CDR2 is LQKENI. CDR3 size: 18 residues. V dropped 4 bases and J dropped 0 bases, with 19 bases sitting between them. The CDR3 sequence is CASSRPPKVQISGNTIYF. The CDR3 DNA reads TGTGCCAGCTCACGCCCCCCAAAGGTACAGATCTCTGGAAACACCATATATTTT.

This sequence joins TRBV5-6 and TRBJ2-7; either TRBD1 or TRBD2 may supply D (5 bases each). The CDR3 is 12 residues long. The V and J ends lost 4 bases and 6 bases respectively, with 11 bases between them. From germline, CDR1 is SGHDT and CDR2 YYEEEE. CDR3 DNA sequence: TGTGCCAGCAGCCCCCCGGGGCGCGAGCAGTACTTC. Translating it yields CASSPPGREQYF. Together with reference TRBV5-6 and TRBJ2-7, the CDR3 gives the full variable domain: DAGVTQSPTHLIKTRGQQVTLRCSPKSGHDTVSWYQQALGQGPQFIFQYYEEEERQRGNFPDRFSGHQFPNYSSELNVNALLLGDSALYLCASSPPGREQYFGPGTRLTVT.

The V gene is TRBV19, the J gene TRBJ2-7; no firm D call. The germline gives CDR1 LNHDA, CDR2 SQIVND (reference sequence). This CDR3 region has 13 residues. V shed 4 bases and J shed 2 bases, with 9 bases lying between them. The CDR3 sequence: CASSRGSPYEQYF. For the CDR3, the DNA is TGTGCCAGTAGTAGAGGTTCCCCCTACGAGCAGTACTTC.

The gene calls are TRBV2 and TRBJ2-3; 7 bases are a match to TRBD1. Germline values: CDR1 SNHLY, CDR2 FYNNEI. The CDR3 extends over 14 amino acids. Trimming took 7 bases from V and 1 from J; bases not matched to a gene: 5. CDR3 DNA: TGTGCCAGCAAACCCGGGACAGGCACAGATACGCAGTATTTT. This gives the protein CASKPGTGTDTQYF.

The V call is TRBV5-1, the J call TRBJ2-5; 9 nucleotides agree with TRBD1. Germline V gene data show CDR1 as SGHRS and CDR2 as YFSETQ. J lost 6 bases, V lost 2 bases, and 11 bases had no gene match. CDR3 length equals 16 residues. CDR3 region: CASSLITGGARKTQYF. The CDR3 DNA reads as TGCGCCAGCAGCTTAATAACAGGGGGCGCCAGGAAGACCCAGTACTTC.

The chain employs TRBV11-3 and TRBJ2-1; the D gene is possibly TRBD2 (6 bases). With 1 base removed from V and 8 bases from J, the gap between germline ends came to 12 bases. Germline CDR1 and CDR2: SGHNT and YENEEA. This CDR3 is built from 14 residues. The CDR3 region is CASSLVASAHEQFF. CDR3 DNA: TGTGCCAGCAGCTTAGTAGCTAGCGCACATGAGCAGTTCTTC.

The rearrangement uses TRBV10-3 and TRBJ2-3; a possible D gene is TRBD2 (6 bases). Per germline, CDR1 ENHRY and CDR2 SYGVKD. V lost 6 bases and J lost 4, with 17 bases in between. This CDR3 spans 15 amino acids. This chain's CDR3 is CAISDRTGESDTQYF. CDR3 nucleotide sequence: TGTGCCATCAGCGACCGTACGGGAGAGTCAGATACGCAGTATTTT.

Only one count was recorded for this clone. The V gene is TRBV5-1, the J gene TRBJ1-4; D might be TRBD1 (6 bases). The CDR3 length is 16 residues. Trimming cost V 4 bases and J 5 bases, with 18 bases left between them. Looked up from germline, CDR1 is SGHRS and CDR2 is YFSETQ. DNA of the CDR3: TGCGCCAGCAGCCTCTATTTACAGGGACCCAATGAAAAACTGTTTTTT. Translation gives CASSLYLQGPNEKLFF. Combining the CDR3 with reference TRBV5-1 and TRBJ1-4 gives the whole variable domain KAGVTQTPRYLIKTRGQQVTLSCSPISGHRSVSWYQQTPGQGLQFLFEYFSETQRNKGNFPGRFSGRQFSNSRSEMNVSTLELGDSALYLCASSLYLQGPNEKLFFGSGTQLSVL.

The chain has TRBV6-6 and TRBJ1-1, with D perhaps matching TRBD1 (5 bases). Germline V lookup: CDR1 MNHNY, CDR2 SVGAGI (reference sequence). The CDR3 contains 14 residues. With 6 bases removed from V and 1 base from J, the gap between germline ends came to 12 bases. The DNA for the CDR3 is TGTGCCAGCAGCCCTCGTGGGGCGAACACTGAAGCTTTCTTT. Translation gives CASSPRGANTEAFF.

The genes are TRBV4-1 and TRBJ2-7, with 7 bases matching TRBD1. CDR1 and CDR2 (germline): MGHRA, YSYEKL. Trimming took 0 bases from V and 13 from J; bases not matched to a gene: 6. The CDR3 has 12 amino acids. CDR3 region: CASSQEGQPIYF. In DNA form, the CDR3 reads TGCGCCAGCAGCCAAGAGGGACAGCCCATATACTTC.

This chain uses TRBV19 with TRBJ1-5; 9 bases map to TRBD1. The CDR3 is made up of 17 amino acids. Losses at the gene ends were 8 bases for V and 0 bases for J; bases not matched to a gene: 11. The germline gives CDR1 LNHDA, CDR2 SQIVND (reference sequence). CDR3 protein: CASAGTGLPYSNQPQHF. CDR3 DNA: TGTGCCAGTGCCGGGACAGGGCTCCCCTATAGCAATCAGCCCCAGCATTTT.

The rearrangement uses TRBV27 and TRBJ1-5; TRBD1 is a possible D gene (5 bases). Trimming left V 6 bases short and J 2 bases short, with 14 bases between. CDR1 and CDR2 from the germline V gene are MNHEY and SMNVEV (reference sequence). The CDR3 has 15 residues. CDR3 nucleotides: TGTGCCAGCAGCCAGGGCGATAACGGCAATCAGCCCCAGCATTTT. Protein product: CASSQGDNGNQPQHF.

The CDR3 loop reads CASNLPGDSSYNEQFF. The CDR3 nucleotides are TGTGCCAGCAACCTCCCAGGAGACAGCTCTTACAATGAGCAGTTCTTC. The V and J genes are TRBV6-4 and TRBJ2-1, with D perhaps TRBD1 (5 bases). Germline CDR1 reads MRHNA; CDR2 reads SNTAGT. The length of the CDR3 is 16 residues. Trimming took 7 bases from V and 4 from J, leaving 20 bases between them.